This T cell receptor (beta chain) was recovered during a study of preoperative IRX-2 immunotherapy in early breast cancer. Produced via immunoSEQ multiplex PCR; TCRdb's table is partial and in-frame only. The sample lists some 7,200 clones; around 80% were seen once. Treatment defined: preoperative locoregional IRX-2 cytokine immunotherapy. The receptor was isolated from a human donor with breast cancer. Here the sequenced sample was tumor tissue, taken after IRX-2 immunotherapy.

DNA of the CDR3: TGTGCCAGTAGGGCCGGATGGACTAGCGGTTCAAATACGCAGTATTTT. Protein: CASRAGWTSGSNTQYF. The chain combines TRBV19 with TRBJ2-3; 10 bases match TRBD2. V lost 6 bases, J lost 7 bases, and 13 bases stayed unmatched. The CDR3 loop spans 16 amino acids. The V gene's germline CDR1 is LNHDA and CDR2 SQIVND (reference sequence).